These 21 T cell receptor beta chains were all obtained from the same sample, sequenced in a study of cytomegalovirus exposure and HLA in healthy donors. Method: immunoSEQ multiplex PCR; TCRdb's copy keeps in-frame clones and lacks some. The table has 200,000 or so clones, 75% to 85% seen once. Input material: PBMCs. These receptors were obtained from a woman aged 25 to 39 in good health and CMV-seropositive.

The CDR3 loop is CASSLSGRGTDTQYF. DNA of the CDR3: TGTGCCAGCAGCTTGAGCGGGAGGGGCACAGATACGCAGTATTTT. The chain has TRBV5-6 and TRBJ2-3; TRBD2 matches 10 bases. Germline lookup yields CDR1 SGHDT and CDR2 YYEEEE. This CDR3 has 15 residues. Trimming cost V 1 base and J 1 base; bases outside gene matches: 0. Based on the CDR3 plus reference TRBV5-6 and TRBJ2-3, the full variable domain is DAGVTQSPTHLIKTRGQQVTLRCSPKSGHDTVSWYQQALGQGPQFIFQYYEEEERQRGNFPDRFSGHQFPNYSSELNVNALLLGDSALYLCASSLSGRGTDTQYFGPGTRLTVL.

The rearrangement links TRBV28 to TRBJ2-7; D might be TRBD2 (7 bases). The CDR3 is 15 amino acids. Looked up from germline, CDR1 is MDHEN and CDR2 is SYDVKM. Trimming stripped 7 bases from V and 3 bases from J, with 19 bases between. CDR3 bases: TGTGCCAGCACCCCGGGGGGCCTCGGCCGCTACGAGCAGTACTTC. This codes for CASTPGGLGRYEQYF.

This clone was counted between two and nine times. The chain has TRBV29-1 and TRBJ1-1, with unresolved D. With 6 bases removed from V and 3 bases from J, the gap between germline ends came to 17 bases. Germline loops: CDR1 SQVTM, CDR2 ANQGSEA. CDR3 length: 14 amino acids. The CDR3 sequence is CSVCRGGRDTEAFF. Written as DNA, the CDR3 is TGCAGCGTGTGCCGGGGAGGGAGGGACACTGAAGCTTTCTTT.

Concerning this clone: Relative to the germline gene, one junction end is altered; a read error may explain this. The chain recombines TRBV27 with TRBJ1-2; 8 nucleotides match TRBD1. Germline V gene sequence: CDR1 MNHEY, CDR2 SMNVEV (reference sequence). CDR3 length: 15 amino acids. CDR3 sequence reads: CASSISDRVNNGYTF. The CDR3, as DNA: TGTGCCAGCAGTATATCGGACAGGGTGAACAATGGCTACACCTTC.

This sequence joins TRBV29-1 and TRBJ2-7; 7 nucleotides match TRBD1. The CDR3 loop spans 13 amino acids. Unmatched junction bases numbered 8, after V lost 7 bases and J lost 2 bases. The germline V gene encodes CDR1 SQVTM and CDR2 ANQGSEA. CDR3 region: CSASPGQPYEQYF. In DNA form, the CDR3 reads TGCAGCGCCAGCCCGGGACAGCCCTACGAGCAGTACTTC.

This clone was seen once. The V and J genes are TRBV2 and TRBJ2-3; a weak D match, TRBD2 (5 bases). From germline, CDR1 is SNHLY and CDR2 FYNNEI. Trimming left V 4 bases short and J 3 bases short, with 14 bases between. The CDR3 covers 15 residues. The DNA of the CDR3 is TGTGCCAGCAGTGTATTAGCGAAATTGACAGATACGCAGTATTTT. It encodes CASSVLAKLTDTQYF.

The chain links TRBV6-5 to TRBJ1-1; 7 positions match TRBD1. CDR1 is MNHEY, CDR2 SVGAGI, per germline. V was pared by 0 bases and J by 0 bases, with 4 bases of the junction left unmatched. The CDR3 runs to 16 residues. CDR3 sequence reads: CASSYSGQPMNTEAFF. CDR3 nucleotide sequence: TGTGCCAGCAGTTACTCGGGACAGCCCATGAACACTGAAGCTTTCTTT.

The chain carries TRBV7-2 and TRBJ2-7; 8 bases align to TRBD2. Germline lookup yields CDR1 SGHTA and CDR2 FQGNSA. Trimming removed 1 base from V and 0 bases from J; junction bases left unmatched: 14. This CDR3 is built from 19 residues. CDR3 in DNA: TGTGCCAGCAGCTTAGGTCGGTTTGGGGTAGCGGGGAGCTCCTACGAGCAGTACTTC. It is translated as CASSLGRFGVAGSSYEQYF.

The chain couples TRBV6-1 to TRBJ1-2; 7 positions agree with TRBD1. Germline assignment: CDR1 MNHNS and CDR2 SASEGT. The CDR3 contains 14 residues. The junction had 10 bases not matched to a gene; V was cut back by 5 bases and J by 7 bases. This CDR3 reads CASSWEGGSGGYTF. The CDR3 DNA reads as TGTGCCAGCAGTTGGGAAGGGGGCAGCGGTGGCTACACCTTC.

The chain uses TRBV30 and TRBJ2-1; TRBD2 matches at 14 bases. This CDR3 comprises 16 residues. With 4 bases clipped from V and 8 bases from J, the junction kept 10 bases outside the gene matches. Germline V gene lookup returns CDR1 GTSNPN and CDR2 SVGIG (reference sequence). CDR3 coding DNA: TGTGCCTGGACAGTGGGACTAGCGGGAGTTGGCCATGAGCAGTTCTTC. Residues: CAWTVGLAGVGHEQFF.

The chain links TRBV6-6 to TRBJ1-5, with D perhaps matching TRBD1 (5 bases). This CDR3 has 15 residues. Germline V gene lookup returns CDR1 MNHNY and CDR2 SVGAGI (reference sequence). Trimming stripped 4 bases from V and 3 bases from J, with 13 bases between. The CDR3 is CASSWGRRDNQPQHF. CDR3 coding DNA: TGTGCCAGCAGTTGGGGACGGAGGGACAATCAGCCCCAGCATTTT.

This clone occurred once. The chain has TRBV21-1 and TRBJ2-2; TRBD2, the D gene given by the table, was not confirmed from the DNA. TRBV21-1 is deemed a pseudogene. The CDR3 runs 23 residues. CDR3 nucleotide sequence: TGTGCCAGCAGCTCCCGGGGCTACCACCCGGGACTAGCGGACTACTCGAACACCGGGGAGCTGTTTTTT. It encodes CASSSRGYHPGLADYSNTGELFF.

V is TRBV9 and J is TRBJ2-7, with D tentatively TRBD2 (6 bases). This CDR3 comprises 13 residues. Germline assignment: CDR1 SGDLS and CDR2 YYNGEE. V was shortened by 3 bases and J by 6 bases, with 13 bases between the two germline ends. In DNA, the CDR3 is TGTGCCAGCAGCGCAGATAGACTAGGCGAGCAGTACTTC. This sequence encodes CASSADRLGEQYF.

This clone was found a few times. The V gene is TRBV7-9, the J gene TRBJ2-5; 9 nucleotides agree with TRBD1. The CDR3 runs to 16 residues. Per germline, CDR1 SEHNR and CDR2 FQNEAQ (reference sequence). After removal of 4 bases from V and 4 bases from J, the junction contained 10 bases not matched to a gene. The CDR3 bases are TGTGCCAGCAGCTCTCGGCGGCGACAGGGGGGAGAGACCCAGTACTTC. As protein: CASSSRRRQGGETQYF.

J is TRBJ2-1 and V is TRBV19, with 10 positions matching TRBD2. The germline V gene encodes CDR1 LNHDA and CDR2 SQIVND (reference sequence). J lost 11 bases, V lost 6 bases, and 7 bases had no gene match. There are 13 residues in the CDR3. The CDR3 region is CASRPLAGEQQFF. For the CDR3, the DNA is TGTGCCAGTAGGCCCCTAGCGGGAGAGCAGCAGTTCTTC.

V usage is TRBV27 and J usage is TRBJ2-3, with TRBD2 matching 9 bases. V lost 2 bases, J lost 1 base, and 7 bases stayed unmatched. This CDR3 comprises 17 residues. Germline lookup yields CDR1 MNHEY and CDR2 SMNVEV (reference sequence). CDR3 in DNA: TGTGCCAGCAGTTTAATCAATAGCGGGAGCGGCACAGATACGCAGTATTTT. Translated: CASSLINSGSGTDTQYF.

This clone came up a few times. The chain recombines TRBV29-1 with TRBJ1-4, with 9 bases fitting TRBD1. The germline V gene has CDR1 SQVTM and CDR2 ANQGSEA. The ends lost 5 bases at V and 11 bases at J; junction bases unmatched: 9. The CDR3 contains 13 residues. DNA for the CDR3: TGCAGCGTTTACGACAGGGGGACTCTGAAACTGTTTTTT. Translating it yields CSVYDRGTLKLFF.

The CDR3 spells CASSRDKIGEQYF. CDR3 bases: TGTGCCAGCAGCCGCGACAAGATCGGCGAGCAGTACTTC. J is TRBJ2-7 and V is TRBV11-3; no clear D gene. The V end was cut by 5 bases, the J end by 6 bases, with 14 bases between. The CDR3 spans 13 residues. Germline CDR1 SGHNT, CDR2 YENEEA.

The V and J genes are TRBV5-1 and TRBJ1-1; 7 nucleotides line up with TRBD1. Germline CDR1 reads SGHRS; CDR2 reads YFSETQ. The CDR3 totals 15 residues. Trimming cost V 4 bases and J 3 bases; bases outside gene matches: 9. The CDR3 region is CASSNNRGSDTEAFF. The CDR3 region has the DNA TGCGCCAGCAGCAATAACAGGGGATCGGACACTGAAGCTTTCTTT.

The CDR3 reads CASSSPRGSYNEQFF. CDR3 DNA: TGTGCCAGCAGCTCCCCTCGGGGCTCCTACAATGAGCAGTTCTTC. The chain employs TRBV28 and TRBJ2-1; the D gene is possibly TRBD2 (5 bases). V dropped 6 bases and J dropped 0 bases, with 12 bases sitting between them. This CDR3 has 15 residues. The germline V gene encodes CDR1 MDHEN and CDR2 SYDVKM.

The genes are TRBV10-2 and TRBJ2-7; 8 bases are a match to TRBD1. V was clipped by 7 bases and J by 2 bases; unmatched bases: 4. The length of the CDR3 is 13 residues. Germline CDR1 reads WSHSY; CDR2 reads SAAADI. The CDR3 DNA follows: TGCGCCAGCACCTTGACAGGGGCCTACGAGCAGTACTTC. Translating gives CASTLTGAYEQYF.